The rows below give T cell receptor beta chains drawn from one sample of a study of cytomegalovirus exposure and HLA in healthy donors. TCRdb keeps only in-frame clones here, not all; method: immunoSEQ multiplex PCR. The table shows about 170,000 clones, with more than 80% occurring only once. The sequencing input was PBMCs. Source of these receptors: a male donor in good health and CMV-seronegative. Each CDR3 is given with its conserved first and last residue. A D gene is named only where the DNA matches it firmly. Clone size, where shown, is once, few, many, or a class for clones that have expanded.

TRBD1	NA	TRBV7-7	TRBJ1-3	CASSVKTGSTIYF	TGTGCTAGCAGCGTAAAGACAGGGAGCACCATATATTTT
TRBD1	NA	TRBV30	TRBJ1-6	CALHRGLAQSPLHF	TGTGCCTTACACAGGGGGCTGGCGCAATCACCCCTCCACTTT
TRBD2	NA	TRBV6-1	TRBJ2-1	CASSEPRLAGLNNEQFF	TGTGCCAGCAGTGAACCCAGACTAGCGGGGCTAAACAATGAGCAGTTCTTC
NA	NA	TRBV11-2	TRBJ1-5	CASSRESGSNQPQHF	TGTGCCAGCAGCCGCGAGTCGGGGAGCAATCAGCCCCAGCATTTT
NA	NA	TRBV19	TRBJ1-3	CASSIVARVESGNTIYF	TGTGCCAGTAGTATAGTGGCCAGGGTGGAGTCTGGAAACACCATATATTTT
NA	NA	TRBV28	TRBJ2-1	CASRPGPNEQFF	TGTGCCAGCAGGCCAGGTCCCAATGAGCAGTTCTTC
TRBD2	few	TRBV5-5	TRBJ2-7	CASSPLTGGASYEQYF	TGTGCCAGCAGCCCACTAACGGGGGGGGCCTCCTACGAGCAGTACTTC
NA	NA	TRBV7-2	TRBJ1-4	CATREPGNEKLFF	TGTGCCACCCGGGAGCCCGGAAATGAAAAACTGTTTTTT
TRBD1	NA	TRBV6-4	TRBJ1-2	CASSAGTGAPRYGYTF	TGTGCCAGCAGTGCCGGGACAGGGGCCCCCCGCTATGGCTACACCTTC
NA	NA	TRBV7-2	TRBJ2-3	CASSSMTDTQYF	TGTGCCAGCAGCTCCATGACAGATACGCAGTATTTT
TRBD1	NA	TRBV15	TRBJ1-1	CATSRDLDRAWGDTEAFF	TGTGCCACCAGCAGAGATCTGGACAGGGCCTGGGGGGACACTGAAGCTTTCTTT
TRBD1	NA	TRBV5-6	TRBJ1-2	CASSYGTGYGYPF	TGTGCCAGCAGCTACGGGACAGGGTATGGCTACCCCTTC
NA	NA	TRBV2	TRBJ2-2	CASSDSPVNTGELFF	TGTGCCAGCAGTGATTCTCCAGTGAACACCGGGGAGCTGTTTTTT
NA	NA	TRBV7-9	TRBJ1-2	CASSFNRDGYTF	TGTGCCAGCAGCTTTAACAGGGATGGCTACACCTTC
NA	NA	TRBV6-1	TRBJ1-5	CASSERGNSQPQHF	TGTGCCAGCAGTGAACGAGGGAATAGTCAGCCCCAGCATTTT
NA	NA	TRBV5-1	TRBJ1-4	CASSLDLSGVGEKLFF	TGCGCCAGCAGCTTGGATCTGTCGGGGGTGGGTGAAAAACTGTTTTTT
NA	NA	TRBV19	TRBJ1-5	CASSTQGLNQPQHF	TGTGCCAGTAGTACACAGGGCCTCAATCAGCCCCAGCATTTT
TRBD1	once	TRBV27	TRBJ1-6	CASSLTTGGSRNSPLHF	TGTGCCAGCAGTTTAACGACAGGGGGCTCTCGAAATTCACCCCTCCACTTT
TRBD2	NA	TRBV5-1	TRBJ2-7	CASRRLAGTYEQYF	TGCGCCAGCAGGAGACTAGCGGGAACCTACGAGCAGTACTTC
NA	NA	TRBV4-2	TRBJ2-5	CASSQERSRDQETQYF	TGTGCCAGCAGCCAAGAGAGGTCTCGGGATCAAGAGACCCAGTACTTC
NA	NA	TRBV14	TRBJ1-2	CASSQDTVDGYTF	TGTGCCAGCAGCCAAGATACAGTCGATGGCTACACCTTC
NA	NA	TRBV6-6	TRBJ2-7	CASSPTPGTSTYEQYF	TGTGCCAGCAGTCCTACGCCCGGGACATCCACCTACGAGCAGTACTTC
NA	NA	TRBV7-9	TRBJ2-5	CASSVTAFQETQYF	TGTGCCAGCAGTGTGACAGCTTTCCAAGAGACCCAGTACTTC
NA	few	TRBV25-1	TRBJ1-1	CASSGRGGTEAFF	TGTGCCAGCAGTGGGCGGGGTGGAACTGAAGCTTTCTTT
TRBD1	NA	TRBV4-1	TRBJ1-5	CASSQNPGQVNQPQHF	TGCGCCAGCAGCCAAAATCCAGGACAGGTTAATCAGCCCCAGCATTTT
TRBD2	NA	TRBV5-1	TRBJ2-7	CASSFSGSPNEQYF	TGCGCCAGCAGCTTTAGCGGGAGTCCCAACGAGCAGTACTTC
NA	NA	TRBV2	TRBJ1-2	CASSDRNYGYTF	TGTGCCAGCAGTGACAGAAACTATGGCTACACCTTC
TRBD1	few	TRBV19	TRBJ1-4	CASSTTPGQGKLFF	TGTGCCAGTAGTACAACGCCGGGACAGGGTAAACTGTTTTTT
TRBD1	NA	TRBV7-2	TRBJ1-6	CASSLDQFGQGLHF	TGTGCCAGCAGCTTAGATCAGTTCGGACAGGGGCTCCACTTT
TRBD1	once	TRBV7-8	TRBJ2-5	CASSLPGAGGHGDQETQYF	TGTGCCAGCAGCTTACCCGGGGCAGGGGGCCATGGGGATCAGGAGACCCAGTACTTC
TRBD2	few	TRBV7-2	TRBJ2-5	CASSSSLGTSDQETQYF	TGTGCCAGCAGCTCCTCGCTAGGGACTAGCGACCAAGAGACCCAGTACTTC
TRBD1	NA	TRBV10-2	TRBJ2-7	CASSEGHTGDTGHEQYF	TGCGCCAGCAGTGAGGGGCACACAGGGGATACCGGCCACGAGCAGTACTTC
NA	NA	TRBV27	TRBJ2-2	CASSPTYTGELFF	TGTGCCAGCAGCCCCACATACACCGGGGAGCTGTTTTTT
TRBD1	NA	TRBV2	TRBJ2-7	CASRQTGGSSYEQYF	TGTGCCAGCAGACAGACAGGGGGCAGCTCCTACGAGCAGTACTTC
TRBD1	NA	TRBV19	TRBJ1-5	CASSSDRDNQPQHF	TGTGCCAGTAGTTCCGACAGGGACAATCAGCCCCAGCATTTT
TRBD2	once	TRBV5-1	TRBJ2-5	CASSLEGLDLETQYF	TGCGCCAGCAGCTTGGAGGGACTAGATTTGGAGACCCAGTACTTC
NA	NA	TRBV6-5	TRBJ2-6	CASTSFPGANVLTF	TGTGCCAGCACTAGTTTCCCTGGGGCCAACGTCCTGACTTTC
NA	few	TRBV30	TRBJ2-7	CAWSVQTAYEQYF	TGTGCCTGGAGTGTACAGACAGCTTACGAGCAGTACTTC
TRBD2	NA	TRBV7-2	TRBJ2-5	CASSLVPSGGEETQYF	TGTGCCAGCAGCTTAGTGCCTAGCGGGGGTGAAGAGACCCAGTACTTC
NA	NA	TRBV19	TRBJ1-5	CASRTGQRDQPQHF	TGTGCCAGTAGAACAGGACAGAGAGATCAGCCCCAGCATTTT
NA	NA	TRBV28	TRBJ1-3	CASSLGRLEGNTIYF	TGTGCCAGCAGTTTAGGCCGCCTTGAAGGAAACACCATATATTTT
NA	few	TRBV6-6	TRBJ1-1	CASSYGRGVTEAFF	TGTGCCAGCAGCTACGGGAGGGGGGTCACTGAAGCTTTCTTT
NA	few	TRBV5-5	TRBJ1-3	CASSFRGARGNTIYF	TGTGCCAGCAGCTTCCGGGGGGCGCGAGGAAACACCATATATTTT
NA	NA	TRBV5-1	TRBJ2-7	CASSIRGAAYEQYF	TGCGCCAGCAGCATAAGGGGCGCCGCCTACGAGCAGTACTTC
TRBD1	NA	TRBV6-5	TRBJ2-3	CASSYGAGGDTQYF	TGTGCCAGCAGTTACGGGGCAGGGGGAGATACGCAGTATTTT
NA	NA	TRBV29-1	TRBJ1-3	CSVRSERNTIYF	TGCAGCGTTAGGTCGGAGCGAAACACCATATATTTT
TRBD2	NA	TRBV29-1	TRBJ2-5	CSVRRGAEETQYF	TGCAGCGTTAGGCGGGGGGCGGAAGAGACCCAGTACTTC
NA	once	TRBV6-5	TRBJ2-7	CASSRGGPSYEQYF	TGTGCCAGCAGTAGGGGAGGACCTTCCTACGAGCAGTACTTC
TRBD1	once	TRBV9	TRBJ2-2	CASSIDRGLTGELFF	TGTGCCAGCAGCATCGACAGGGGGCTTACCGGGGAGCTGTTTTTT
TRBD2	once	TRBV5-6	TRBJ2-3	CASSLSSGGYTDTQYF	TGTGCCAGCAGCTTGTCTTCGGGAGGGTACACAGATACGCAGTATTTT
NA	few	TRBV28	TRBJ1-5	CASTERIDQPQHF	TGTGCCAGCACCGAGAGAATAGATCAGCCCCAGCATTTT
NA	NA	TRBV4-2	TRBJ1-4	CASSYIKNEKLFF	TGTGCCAGCAGCTATATAAAAAATGAAAAACTGTTTTTT